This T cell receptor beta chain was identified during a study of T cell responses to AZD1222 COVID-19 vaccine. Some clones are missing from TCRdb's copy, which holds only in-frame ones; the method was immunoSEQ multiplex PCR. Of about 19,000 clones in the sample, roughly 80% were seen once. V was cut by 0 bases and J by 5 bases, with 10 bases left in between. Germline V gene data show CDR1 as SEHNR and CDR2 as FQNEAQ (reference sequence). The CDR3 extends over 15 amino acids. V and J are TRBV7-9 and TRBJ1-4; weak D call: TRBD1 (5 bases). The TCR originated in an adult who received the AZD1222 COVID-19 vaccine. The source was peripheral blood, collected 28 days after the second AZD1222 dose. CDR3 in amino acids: CASSLARGSNEKLFF. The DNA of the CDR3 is TGTGCCAGCAGCTTAGCAAGGGGATCAAATGAAAAACTGTTTTTT.